This T cell receptor beta chain was documented in a study of T cells in Graves' hyperthyroidism and ophthalmopathy. This clonotype was counted between two and nine times. Its antigen is not identified. In making diagnoses, clinical symptoms, serum thyroxine and TRAb, thyroid ultrasound and orbital computed tomography were all used. Findings and limits, study-wide: Blood also carried most thyroid clonotypes expanded above 0.001.

Regions amplified from RNA transcripts were the TCR beta CDR3 regions. With the HTBI primer set, the TCR CDR3 went through a first round of RT-PCR. TCRdb re-analysed the multiplex PCR reads in MiXCR, keeping a single row per CDR3 protein. Of about 480,000 distinct CDR3 sequences listed, approximately 15% are singletons. The CDR3 runs 16 residues. CDR1 LNHDA and CDR2 SQIVND come from the germline V gene (reference sequence). The V gene end was trimmed by 1 base and the J gene end by 11 bases; junction bases not matched to a gene: 7. This receptor was identified in a woman aged 18-30 years with Graves' hyperthyroidism. The rearrangement joins TRBV19 to TRBJ2-1, with TRBD2 matching over 14 bases. The sample taken for sequencing was blood. The CDR3 bases are TGTGCCAGTAGTATAGGTGGGGGACTAGCGGGAGCCAAGCAGTTCTTC. It translates to CASSIGGGLAGAKQFF.